The 2 T cell receptor beta chains reported below all come from one sample, sequenced in a study of blood T cell repertoires in COVID-19. Using immunoSEQ multiplex PCR, the repertoire was profiled, and TCRdb retains in-frame clones only, with some absent. The table shows some 250,000 clones, with 88% occurring only once. The sample comprised peripheral blood. The receptors stem from a woman in her 30s with acute or convalescent COVID-19.

The chain combines TRBV15 with TRBJ2-7, with 8 bases that match TRBD2. The V gene's germline CDR1 is LNHNV and CDR2 YYDKDF (reference sequence). CDR3 size: 13 residues. V trimming: 8 bases; J trimming: 3 bases; junction bases outside the gene matches: 6. CDR3 in DNA: TGTGCCACCGGGACTAGTTTCAGCTACGAGCAGTACTTC. Translated: CATGTSFSYEQYF.

The CDR3 region is CASRPISGIYNEQFF. The CDR3 DNA follows: TGTGCCAGCAGACCTATTAGCGGGATCTACAATGAGCAGTTCTTC. The chain is built from TRBV11-2 and TRBJ2-1; 8 bases are a match to TRBD2. With V trimmed by 6 bases and J by 3 bases, 7 bases remained unmatched. The CDR3 has 15 residues. Germline V CDR1 and CDR2: SGHAT, FQNNGV.